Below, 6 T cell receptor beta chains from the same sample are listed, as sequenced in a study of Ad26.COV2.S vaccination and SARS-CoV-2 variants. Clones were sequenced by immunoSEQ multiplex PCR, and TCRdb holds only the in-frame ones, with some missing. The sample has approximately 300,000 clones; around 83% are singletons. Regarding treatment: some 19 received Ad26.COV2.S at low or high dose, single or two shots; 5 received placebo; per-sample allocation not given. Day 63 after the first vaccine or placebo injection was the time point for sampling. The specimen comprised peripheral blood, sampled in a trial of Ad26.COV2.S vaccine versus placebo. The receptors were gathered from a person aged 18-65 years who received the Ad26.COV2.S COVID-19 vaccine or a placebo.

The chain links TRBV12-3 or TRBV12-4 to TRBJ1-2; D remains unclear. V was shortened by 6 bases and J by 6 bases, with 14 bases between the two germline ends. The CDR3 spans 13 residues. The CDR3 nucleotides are TGTGCCAGCAGCCCCGGGCTGTTTAATGGCTACACCTTC. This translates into CASSPGLFNGYTF.

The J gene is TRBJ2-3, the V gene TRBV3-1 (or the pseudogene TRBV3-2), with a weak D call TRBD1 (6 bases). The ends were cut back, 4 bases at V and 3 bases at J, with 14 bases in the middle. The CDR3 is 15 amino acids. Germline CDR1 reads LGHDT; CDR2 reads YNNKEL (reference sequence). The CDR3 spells CASSPTGLATDTQYF. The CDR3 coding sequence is TGTGCCAGCAGCCCAACAGGGTTGGCAACAGATACGCAGTATTTT.

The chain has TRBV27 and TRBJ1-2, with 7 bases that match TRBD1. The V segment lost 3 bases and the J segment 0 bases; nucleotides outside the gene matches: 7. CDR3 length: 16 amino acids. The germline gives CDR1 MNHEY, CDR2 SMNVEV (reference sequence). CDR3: CASSFGGQESNYGYTF. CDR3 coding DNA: TGTGCCAGCAGTTTCGGCGGACAGGAGTCTAACTATGGCTACACCTTC.

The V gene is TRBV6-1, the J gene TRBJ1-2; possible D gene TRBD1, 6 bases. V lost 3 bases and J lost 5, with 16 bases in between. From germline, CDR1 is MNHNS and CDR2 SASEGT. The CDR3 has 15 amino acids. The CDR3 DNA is TGTGCCAGCAGTGACGGAGTTGGGGGGCCATATGGCTACACCTTC. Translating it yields CASSDGVGGPYGYTF.

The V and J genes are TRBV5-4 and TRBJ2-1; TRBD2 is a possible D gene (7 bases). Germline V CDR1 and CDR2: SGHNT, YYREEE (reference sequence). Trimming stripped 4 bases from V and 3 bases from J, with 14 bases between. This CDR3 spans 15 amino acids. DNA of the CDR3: TGTGCCAGCAGCCCTCGGGGGGCCCTCTACAATGAGCAGTTCTTC. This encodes CASSPRGALYNEQFF.

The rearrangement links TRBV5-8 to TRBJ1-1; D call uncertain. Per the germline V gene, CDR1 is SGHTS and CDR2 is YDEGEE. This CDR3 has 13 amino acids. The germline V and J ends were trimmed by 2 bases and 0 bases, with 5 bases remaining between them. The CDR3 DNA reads TGTGCCAGCAGCTTAGCCCTGAACACTGAAGCTTTCTTT. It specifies CASSLALNTEAFF.